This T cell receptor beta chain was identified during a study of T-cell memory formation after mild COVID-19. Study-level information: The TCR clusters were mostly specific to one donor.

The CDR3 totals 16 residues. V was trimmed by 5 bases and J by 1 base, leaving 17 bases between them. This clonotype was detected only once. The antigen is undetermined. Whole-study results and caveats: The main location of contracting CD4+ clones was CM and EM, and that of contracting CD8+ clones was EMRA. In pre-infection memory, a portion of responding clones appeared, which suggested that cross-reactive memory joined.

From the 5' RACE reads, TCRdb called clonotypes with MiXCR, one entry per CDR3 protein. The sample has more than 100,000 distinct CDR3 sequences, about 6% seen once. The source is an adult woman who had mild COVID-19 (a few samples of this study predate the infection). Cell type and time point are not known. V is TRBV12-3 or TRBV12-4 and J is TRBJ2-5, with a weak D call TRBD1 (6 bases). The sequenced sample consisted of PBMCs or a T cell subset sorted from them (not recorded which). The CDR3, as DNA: TGTGCCAGCAGTCCATCGAGGGGACAAGGCCAAGAGACCCAGTACTTC. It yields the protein CASSPSRGQGQETQYF.